This T cell receptor (beta chain) was documented in a study of shared clonotypes between healthy human individuals. Overall study context: Ranging from 18 to 49 in age, donors were a couple of women and three men.

TCRdb's table, derived via immunoSEQ multiplex PCR, lists solely in-frame clones and lacks some. Of around 2,000,000 clones listed, about 95% are singletons. Naive CD8 isolation took CD45RO-negative cells positively selected for CCR7 and excluded terminally differentiated effector memory CD45RA+ cells. Donors were Caucasian adults residing in Nashville, Tennessee, USA. Germline CDR1 and CDR2: MNHEY and SMNVEV (reference sequence). The CDR3 has 16 amino acids. The ends were cut back, 0 bases at V and 7 bases at J, with 19 bases in the middle. V usage is TRBV27 and J usage is TRBJ2-7, with D perhaps matching TRBD1 or TRBD2 (5 bases each). The sequence came from a man aged 18 to 30 in good health. Sequencing used naive CD8+ T cells sorted from blood. CDR3: CASSLSSGTDLREQYF. The CDR3 coding sequence is TGTGCCAGCAGTTTATCGAGTGGGACGGACTTACGAGAGCAGTACTTC.